This T cell receptor beta chain was sequenced for a study of blood T cells in healthy people across ages. Study-level findings and limits: Versus aged donors, long-lived donors had higher diversity and more naive CD4+ cells.

The CDR3 is 15 residues long. Trimming pared 4 bases from V and 11 bases from J, leaving 20 bases between. Per the germline V gene, CDR1 is LGHDT and CDR2 is YNNKEL (reference sequence). As concerns this clonotype: Its antigen is currently unknown.

A sample-barcoded 5' primer and a J-beta primer mix were used in a second PCR of roughly 7 to 12 cycles. Every single cDNA molecule received a tag from a template-switch adaptor with 12 random nucleotides. TCRdb independently ran MiXCR on the 5' RACE reads; one entry per CDR3 protein. Among over 600,000 distinct CDR3 sequences, around 45% were seen once, and the ten largest hold 15% to 20%. Sequenced sample: blood. This receptor was identified in a man older than 75 in good health. The V call is TRBV3-1, the J call TRBJ1-4, with D maybe TRBD1 (5 bases). CDR3 DNA sequence: TGTGCCAGCAGCCCAGCCGGGACTGTAATATCCAAACTGTTTTTT. This codes for CASSPAGTVISKLFF.